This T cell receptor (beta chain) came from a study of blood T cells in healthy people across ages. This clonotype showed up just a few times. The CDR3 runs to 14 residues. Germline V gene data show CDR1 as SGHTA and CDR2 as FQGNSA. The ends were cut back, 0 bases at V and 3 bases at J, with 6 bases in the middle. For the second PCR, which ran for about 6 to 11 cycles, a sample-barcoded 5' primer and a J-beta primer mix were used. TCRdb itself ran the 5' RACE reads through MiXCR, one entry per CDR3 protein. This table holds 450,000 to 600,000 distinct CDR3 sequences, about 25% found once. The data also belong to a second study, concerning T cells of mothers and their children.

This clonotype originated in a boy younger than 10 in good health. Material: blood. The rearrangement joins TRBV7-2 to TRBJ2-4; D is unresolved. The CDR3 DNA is TGTGCCAGCAGCTTAGCCATGGGCAAAAACATTCAGTACTTC. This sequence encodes CASSLAMGKNIQYF.